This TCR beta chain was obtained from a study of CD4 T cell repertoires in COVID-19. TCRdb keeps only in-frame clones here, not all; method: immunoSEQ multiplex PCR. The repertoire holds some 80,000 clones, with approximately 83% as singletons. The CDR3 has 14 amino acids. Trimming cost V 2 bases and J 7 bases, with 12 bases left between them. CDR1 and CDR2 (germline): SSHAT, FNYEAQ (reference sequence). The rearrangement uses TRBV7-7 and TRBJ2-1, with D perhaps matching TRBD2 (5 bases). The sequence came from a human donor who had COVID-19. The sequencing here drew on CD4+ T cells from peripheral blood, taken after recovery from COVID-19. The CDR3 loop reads CASSLSLAENEQFF. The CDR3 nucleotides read TGTGCCAGCAGCTTATCCCTAGCTGAGAATGAGCAGTTCTTC. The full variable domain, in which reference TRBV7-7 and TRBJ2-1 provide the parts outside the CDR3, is GAGVSQSPRYKVTKRGQDVTLRCDPISSHATLYWYQQALGQGPEFLTYFNYEAQPDKSGLPSDRFSAERPEGSISTLTIQRTEQRDSAMYRCASSLSLAENEQFFGPGTRLTVL.